This T cell receptor beta chain was documented in a study of blood T cells in healthy people across ages. Notes on the study in general: The study regarded diversity estimates from one million T cells as underestimates.

Every donor gave ten milliliters of peripheral blood. Samples each yielded at least 5.5 micrograms of total RNA. Germline CDR1 and CDR2: SGHRS and YFSETQ. The CDR3 is 17 residues long. Trimming stripped 4 bases from V and 0 bases from J, with 14 bases between. A J-beta primer mix and a sample-barcoded 5' primer were used in a second PCR of roughly 6 to 11 cycles. Template switching added a 12-random-nucleotide identifier to every cDNA molecule. TCRdb called the 5' RACE reads again in MiXCR, with one record for every CDR3 protein. The profile covers about 1,400,000 distinct CDR3 sequences, with 42% appearing a single time and roughly 7.9% taken by the ten largest. A word on this clonotype: What it binds is not known.

The sequence was obtained from a woman aged 18-29 years in good health. The rearrangement links TRBV5-1 to TRBJ1-6, with TRBD1 as a possible D gene (6 bases). Sequences were obtained from blood. The CDR3: CASSPGQTSSYNSPLHF. The DNA for the CDR3 is TGCGCCAGCAGCCCCGGACAGACGAGCTCCTATAATTCACCCCTCCACTTT.